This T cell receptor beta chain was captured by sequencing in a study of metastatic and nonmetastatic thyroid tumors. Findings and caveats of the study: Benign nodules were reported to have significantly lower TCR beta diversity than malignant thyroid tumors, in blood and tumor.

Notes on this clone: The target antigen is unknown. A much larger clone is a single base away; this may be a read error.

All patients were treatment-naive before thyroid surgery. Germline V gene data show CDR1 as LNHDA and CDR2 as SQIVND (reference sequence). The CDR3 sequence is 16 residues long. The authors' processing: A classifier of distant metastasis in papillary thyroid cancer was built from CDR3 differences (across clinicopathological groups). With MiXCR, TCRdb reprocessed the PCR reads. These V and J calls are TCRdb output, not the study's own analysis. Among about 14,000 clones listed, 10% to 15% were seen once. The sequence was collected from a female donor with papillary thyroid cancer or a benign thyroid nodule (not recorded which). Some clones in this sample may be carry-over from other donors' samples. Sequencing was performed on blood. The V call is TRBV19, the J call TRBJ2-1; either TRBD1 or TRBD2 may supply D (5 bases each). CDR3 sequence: CAGSIKRGPAVNEQFF. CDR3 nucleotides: TGTGCCGGTAGTATCAAGAGGGGACCAGCCGTAAATGAGCAGTTCTTC.